The 23 T cell receptor beta chains in this list originate from one sample, sequenced in a study of shared clonotypes between healthy human individuals. The naive CD8 fraction comprised CD45RO-negative cells positively selected for CCR7 and excluded terminally differentiated effector memory CD45RA+ cells. The method was immunoSEQ multiplex PCR; TCRdb's version includes in-frame clones alone and lacks a portion of them. The sample consists of roughly 2,000,000 clones, around 93% of them appearing once. The specimen was naive CD8+ T cells from PBMCs. These receptors were collected from a man younger than 35 in good health. Some clones in this sample may be carry-over from other donors' samples.

The chain combines TRBV15 with TRBJ2-5, with D maybe TRBD1 (5 bases). Looked up from germline, CDR1 is LNHNV and CDR2 is YYDKDF (reference sequence). The V end lost 4 bases, the J end lost 0 bases, and 12 bases lay between the germline ends. The length of the CDR3 is 15 residues. CDR3 protein: CATSNPQEYQETQYF. The CDR3 nucleotides read TGTGCCACCAGCAACCCACAGGAATACCAAGAGACCCAGTACTTC.

The J gene is TRBJ2-1, the V gene TRBV7-9; D unresolved. This CDR3 spans 15 amino acids. Germline CDR1 and CDR2: SEHNR and FQNEAQ (reference sequence). Trimming left V 5 bases short and J 3 bases short, with 14 bases between. The CDR3 DNA follows: TGTGCCAGCAGCCTCCGCAAGCAAAACTACAATGAGCAGTTCTTC. Protein sequence: CASSLRKQNYNEQFF.

This chain uses TRBV27 with TRBJ2-2, with D unresolved. The germline V gene encodes CDR1 MNHEY and CDR2 SMNVEV (reference sequence). Trimming took off 2 bases at V and 1 base at J, with 8 bases between the two ends. The CDR3 is 15 amino acids. CDR3 in amino acids: CASSLLNWNTGELFF. The CDR3 DNA follows: TGTGCCAGCAGTTTACTGAACTGGAACACCGGGGAGCTGTTTTTT.

This clone was seen only once. The V gene is TRBV29-1, the J gene TRBJ1-2; TRBD1 is a possible D gene (6 bases). This CDR3 has 18 residues. Trimming removed 0 bases at V and 4 bases at J, with 24 bases between. Looked up from germline, CDR1 is SQVTM and CDR2 is ANQGSEA. This CDR3 is CSVEDQRQAHLPGYGYTF. In DNA form, the CDR3 reads TGCAGCGTTGAAGATCAGAGACAGGCTCATCTTCCCGGCTATGGCTACACCTTC.

The chain recombines TRBV28 with TRBJ2-7; TRBD1 or TRBD2 may be the D gene (5 bases each). This CDR3 has 18 residues. The ends were cut back, 4 bases at V and 0 bases at J, with 22 bases in the middle. The germline CDR1 and CDR2 sequences are MDHEN and SYDVKM. CDR3 in amino acids: CASSSPTSTGTTSYEQYF. CDR3 DNA: TGTGCCAGCAGTTCCCCGACCAGCACCGGGACCACCTCCTACGAGCAGTACTTC.

The chain recombines TRBV25-1 with TRBJ2-2; D is possibly TRBD2 (6 bases). CDR1 is MGHDK and CDR2 is SYGVNS in the germline V gene. V lost 4 bases and J lost 1, with 7 bases in between. The CDR3 covers 14 residues. This chain's CDR3 is CASSVGGNTGELFF. CDR3 DNA: TGTGCCAGCAGTGTGGGGGGGAACACCGGGGAGCTGTTTTTT.

The chain uses TRBV28 and TRBJ2-3, with 8 bases matching TRBD1. V dropped 0 bases and J dropped 4; count of bases not matched to a gene: 3. This CDR3 comprises 15 residues. Germline loops: CDR1 MDHEN, CDR2 SYDVKM. CDR3 in amino acids: CASSLWQGASDTQYF. The CDR3 coding sequence is TGTGCCAGCAGTTTATGGCAGGGGGCCTCAGATACGCAGTATTTT.

This chain joins TRBV9 and TRBJ1-2; weak D call: TRBD1 (5 bases). The germline V gene has CDR1 SGDLS and CDR2 YYNGEE. The V gene lost 4 bases and the J gene lost 3 bases, with 16 bases spanning the gap. The CDR3 contains 15 residues. The CDR3 spells CASSPYTRGHYGYTF. In nucleotides, the CDR3 is TGTGCCAGCAGCCCCTATACGAGGGGACACTATGGCTACACCTTC.

The chain joins TRBV28 to TRBJ1-1, with TRBD1 matching over 9 bases. The CDR3 is 14 amino acids. Germline CDR1 is MDHEN and CDR2 is SYDVKM. J gave up 5 bases and V 5 bases, and 6 bases lay outside the gene matches. The CDR3 DNA sequence: TGTGCCAGCAGTACAGGGGGCGATTGGACTGAAGCTTTCTTT. This gives the protein CASSTGGDWTEAFF.

Details on this clone: Other DNA sequences in the sample encode the same CDR3. The V and J genes are TRBV7-9 and TRBJ2-6; unclear D gene. CDR1 SEHNR and CDR2 FQNEAQ come from the germline V gene (reference sequence). V lost 1 base and J lost 4, with 11 bases in between. CDR3 length equals 16 residues. The CDR3, as DNA: TGTGCCAGCAGCTTAGGTGTATCCTCCGGGGCCAACGTCCTGACTTTC. Protein sequence: CASSLGVSSGANVLTF.

The rearrangement joins TRBV6-1 to TRBJ1-5; D uncertain. CDR1 MNHNS and CDR2 SASEGT come from the germline V gene. CDR3 length equals 13 residues. Trimming took off 6 bases at V and 1 base at J, with 7 bases between the two ends. The CDR3 sequence is CASRIWSNQPQHF. CDR3 bases: TGTGCCAGCAGGATATGGAGCAATCAGCCCCAGCATTTT.

This clone came up a few times. J is TRBJ1-1 and V is TRBV13; a weak D match, TRBD1 (6 bases). The CDR3 runs to 14 residues. V dropped 5 bases and J dropped 5 bases, with 15 bases sitting between them. CDR1 is PRHDT, CDR2 FYEKMQ, per germline (reference sequence). DNA of the CDR3: TGTGCCAGCAGCGCAAACACAGGGATAACTGAAGCTTTCTTT. Protein product: CASSANTGITEAFF.

The V gene is TRBV4-2, the J gene TRBJ2-5; D call uncertain. Trimming took 0 bases from V and 4 from J, leaving 12 bases between them. In germline, CDR1 is LGHNA, CDR2 YNFKEQ. The CDR3 spans 15 residues. The CDR3 nucleotides are TGTGCCAGCAGCCAAGATCTCAAGAGTATAGAGACCCAGTACTTC. It is translated as CASSQDLKSIETQYF.

The chain carries TRBV19 and TRBJ2-2; D is unclear. This CDR3 contains 14 residues. V gave up 10 bases and J gave up 4 bases, with 16 bases separating them. Germline assignment: CDR1 LNHDA and CDR2 SQIVND (reference sequence). DNA of the CDR3: TGTGCCACTACGCCCTGGCAGACCACCGGGGAGCTGTTTTTT. Its protein is CATTPWQTTGELFF. The variable domain in full, completed from reference TRBV19 and TRBJ2-2, reads DGGITQSPKYLFRKEGQNVTLSCEQNLNHDAMYWYRQDPGQGLRLIYYSQIVNDFQKGDIAEGYSVSREKKESFPLTVTSAQKNPTAFYLCATTPWQTTGELFFGEGSRLTVL.

This clone was picked up one time. This rearrangement joins TRBV9 to TRBJ2-7; 9 nucleotides agree with TRBD2. The CDR3 loop spans 15 amino acids. J was trimmed by 2 bases and V by 4 bases; bases with no gene match: 7. Germline V lookup: CDR1 SGDLS, CDR2 YYNGEE. This CDR3 reads CASSPRASGTYEQYF. CDR3 coding DNA: TGTGCCAGCAGCCCCCGGGCTAGCGGGACCTACGAGCAGTACTTC.

V usage is TRBV4-1 and J usage is TRBJ2-3; D is unresolved. CDR1 is MGHRA and CDR2 is YSYEKL in the germline V gene. This CDR3 has 15 residues. V lost 8 bases, J lost 0 bases, and 15 bases lay in between. The DNA of the CDR3 is TGCGCCAGCCTAGGCATCGTTACTAGCACAGATACGCAGTATTTT. Encoded protein: CASLGIVTSTDTQYF.

This chain connects TRBV7-8 to TRBJ2-1; 9 bases line up with TRBD2. The trim removed 3 bases at V and 11 bases at J, leaving 11 bases unmatched. The CDR3 runs 15 residues. Germline V CDR1 and CDR2: SGHVS, FQNEAQ. Here the CDR3 DNA reads TGTGCCAGCAGCTTGAGGCTAGCGGGGCTAGACAAGCAGTTCTTC. Translation gives CASSLRLAGLDKQFF.

On this clone itself: The junction and the germline gene differ at one end; a read error may be behind it. The gene calls are TRBV5-4 and TRBJ2-7; TRBD2 is a possible D gene (6 bases). This CDR3 region has 16 residues. The germline gives CDR1 SGHNT, CDR2 YYREEE (reference sequence). CDR3 region: CASSQEVRDSIWEQYF. The DNA for the CDR3 is TGCGCCAGCAGCCAAGAAGTTCGGGACTCCATCTGGGAGCAGTACTTC.

The chain recombines TRBV25-1 with TRBJ2-7, with 11 bases identical to TRBD1. Trimming at V came to 2 bases and at J to 3 bases, leaving 6 bases not matched to a gene. Germline assignment: CDR1 MGHDK and CDR2 SYGVNS. There are 16 residues in the CDR3. The CDR3 protein is CASSETWTGGGYEQYF. The DNA for the CDR3 is TGTGCCAGCAGTGAAACCTGGACAGGGGGCGGCTACGAGCAGTACTTC.

This clone was found once. The V gene is TRBV28, the J gene TRBJ1-1, with D unclear. The germline V gene has CDR1 MDHEN and CDR2 SYDVKM. Trimming pared 3 bases from V and 0 bases from J, leaving 11 bases between. This CDR3 comprises 15 residues. The CDR3: CASSFSEFMNTEAFF. The CDR3 coding sequence is TGTGCCAGCAGTTTTTCCGAGTTCATGAACACTGAAGCTTTCTTT.

The rearrangement joins TRBV27 to TRBJ1-1, with no clear D. The germline V gene has CDR1 MNHEY and CDR2 SMNVEV (reference sequence). The CDR3 is made up of 12 amino acids. V dropped 5 bases and J dropped 0 bases, with 4 bases sitting between them. The CDR3 sequence is CASSGVNTEAFF. The CDR3 DNA follows: TGTGCCAGCAGTGGGGTGAACACTGAAGCTTTCTTT.

This sequence joins TRBV5-6 and TRBJ1-3, with D unclear. CDR1 and CDR2 from the germline V gene are SGHDT and YYEEEE. This CDR3 spans 14 amino acids. The V end lost 0 bases, the J end lost 7 bases, and 11 bases lay between the germline ends. CDR3 loop: CASSLVESENTIYF. CDR3 DNA sequence: TGTGCCAGCAGCTTGGTTGAGTCGGAGAACACCATATATTTT. Full variable domain (outside the CDR3, taken from reference TRBV5-6 and TRBJ1-3): DAGVTQSPTHLIKTRGQQVTLRCSPKSGHDTVSWYQQALGQGPQFIFQYYEEEERQRGNFPDRFSGHQFPNYSSELNVNALLLGDSALYLCASSLVESENTIYFGEGSWLTVV.

The chain uses TRBV5-4 and TRBJ1-1; D unclear. This CDR3 is built from 13 residues. The V gene lost 2 bases and the J gene lost 1 base, with 6 bases spanning the gap. Germline CDR1 SGHNT, CDR2 YYREEE (reference sequence). The CDR3: CASSFYRNTEAFF. Here the CDR3 DNA reads TGTGCCAGCAGCTTTTATAGGAACACTGAAGCTTTCTTT.